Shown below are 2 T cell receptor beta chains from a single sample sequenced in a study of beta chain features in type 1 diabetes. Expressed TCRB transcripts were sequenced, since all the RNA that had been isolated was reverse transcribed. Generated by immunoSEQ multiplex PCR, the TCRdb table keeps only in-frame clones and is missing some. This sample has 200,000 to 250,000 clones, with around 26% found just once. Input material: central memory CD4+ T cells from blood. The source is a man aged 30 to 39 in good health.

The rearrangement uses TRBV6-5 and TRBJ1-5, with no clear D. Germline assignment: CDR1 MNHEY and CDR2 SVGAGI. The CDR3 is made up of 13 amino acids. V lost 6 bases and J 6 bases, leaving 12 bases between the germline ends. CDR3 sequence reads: CASSSMGSQPQHF. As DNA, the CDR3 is TGTGCCAGCAGCTCGATGGGCAGTCAGCCCCAGCATTTT.

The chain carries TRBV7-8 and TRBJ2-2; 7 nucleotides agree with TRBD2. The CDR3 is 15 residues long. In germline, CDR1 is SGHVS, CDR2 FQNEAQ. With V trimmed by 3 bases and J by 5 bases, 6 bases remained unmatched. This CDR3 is CASSFLGEGTGELFF. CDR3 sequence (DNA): TGTGCCAGCAGCTTTCTAGGGGAGGGGACCGGGGAGCTGTTTTTT.